The 5 T cell receptor beta chains in this list originate from one sample, sequenced in a study of T cell responses to AZD1222 COVID-19 vaccine. This table comes from immunoSEQ multiplex PCR, and its TCRdb copy is limited to in-frame clones, with some not included. Among more than 95,000 clones, more than 85% were seen once, and the ten largest hold 6.5% to 8%. This specimen consisted of peripheral blood, obtained on day 0 of AZD1222 vaccination. These receptor sequences come from an adult in good health.

This chain uses TRBV4-3 with TRBJ2-3; D may match TRBD1 or TRBD2 (5 bases each). Germline CDR1 LGHNA, CDR2 YSLEER. Trimming stripped 3 bases from V and 2 bases from J, with 18 bases between. This CDR3 has 17 residues. The CDR3 reads CASSQRVGTLATDTQYF. CDR3 in DNA: TGCGCCAGCAGCCAGCGGGTAGGGACCCTGGCCACAGATACGCAGTATTTT.

This chain joins TRBV6-5 and TRBJ1-2, with D unresolved. The CDR3 has 14 residues. The V and J ends lost 0 bases and 8 bases respectively, with 13 bases between them. Germline CDR1 reads MNHEY; CDR2 reads SVGAGI. The CDR3 here is CASSYSDSREGYTF. In DNA form, the CDR3 reads TGTGCCAGCAGTTACTCGGACTCTCGAGAGGGCTACACCTTC.

The V call is TRBV7-2, the J call TRBJ2-7; D is possibly TRBD1 (6 bases). Germline V gene data show CDR1 as SGHTA and CDR2 as FQGNSA. V lost 0 bases to trimming and J lost 7 bases, with 13 bases between them. CDR3 length equals 14 residues. The CDR3 DNA follows: TGTGCCAGCAGCTTAGCGGGGGCATTTAGAGAGCAGTACTTC. Translation gives CASSLAGAFREQYF.

The rearrangement uses TRBV28 and TRBJ1-5; possibly TRBD1 for D (5 bases). Between the trimmed V and J ends, which lost 3 bases and 4 bases, there was a span of 10 bases. Germline V lookup: CDR1 MDHEN, CDR2 SYDVKM. The CDR3 runs 14 residues. The CDR3 coding sequence is TGTGCCAGCAGTTTGGGGGAGCAGAATCAGCCCCAGCATTTT. Its translation: CASSLGEQNQPQHF.

The chain couples TRBV9 to TRBJ2-3; 10 positions match TRBD2. V lost 3 bases to trimming and J lost 2 bases; unmatched junction nucleotides: 6. The germline CDR1 and CDR2 sequences are SGDLS and YYNGEE. The CDR3 sequence is 16 residues long. This CDR3 reads CASSGRLAGSTDTQYF. Here the CDR3 DNA reads TGTGCCAGCAGCGGACGACTAGCGGGCTCCACAGATACGCAGTATTTT.